The rows below give T cell receptor beta chains drawn from one sample of a study of OX40 agonist ivuxolimab in advanced cancers. Profiling relied on immunoSEQ multiplex PCR, and the TCRdb table lists in-frame clones only, not all of them. The sample consists of just over 95,000 clones, around 91% of them appearing once. The sample consisted of CD4+ or CD8+ T cells sorted from blood, taken in a trial of the OX40 agonist ivuxolimab. The receptors here all came from an adult with an advanced solid tumor such as melanoma, head and neck, liver or kidney cancer. CDR3s include the opening cysteine and the closing phenylalanine or tryptophan. A D gene is named only where the DNA matches it firmly.

j_call	v_call	d_call	cdr3_aa	cdr3_nt
TRBJ1-1	TRBV6-1	.	CASGTGIEAFF	TGTGCCAGCGGAACGGGTATTGAAGCTTTCTTT
TRBJ2-3	TRBV5-1	.	CASSPKWEHSTDTQYF	TGCGCCAGCAGCCCGAAATGGGAGCATAGCACAGATACGCAGTATTTT
TRBJ2-7	TRBV19	TRBD2	CASSIGASGGYEQYF	TGTGCCAGTAGTATCGGAGCTAGCGGGGGTTACGAGCAGTACTTC
TRBJ2-4	TRBV28	TRBD2	CASSPTLAGGTQYF	TGTGCCAGCAGTCCAACCCTAGCGGGAGGGACTCAGTACTTC
TRBJ2-7	TRBV6-6	.	CASSSQVGSYEQYF	TGTGCCAGCAGTTCGCAGGTGGGGAGCTACGAGCAGTACTTC
TRBJ2-1	TRBV27	TRBD1	CASSDRGTYNEQFF	TGTGCCAGCAGTGACAGGGGAACCTACAATGAGCAGTTCTTC
TRBJ1-1	TRBV29-1	.	CSVEGGGGAFF	TGCAGCGTTGAGGGAGGGGGGGGAGCTTTCTTT
TRBJ1-1	TRBV30	TRBD1	CAWSSYRGIDTEAFF	TGTGCCTGGTCTAGCTACAGGGGGATCGACACTGAAGCTTTCTTT
TRBJ1-3	TRBV5-6	.	CASSLYGASGNTIYF	TGTGCCAGCAGCTTGTACGGGGCCTCTGGAAACACCATATATTTT
TRBJ1-2	TRBV6-6	TRBD1	CASSLGQGAGGYTF	TGTGCCAGCAGCCTTGGACAGGGGGCAGGCGGCTACACCTTC
TRBJ1-5	TRBV28	TRBD1	CASSLGTGVSNQPQHF	TGTGCCAGCAGTTTGGGGACAGGGGTAAGCAATCAGCCCCAGCATTTT
TRBJ1-2	TRBV29-1	.	CSVEGSDGYTF	TGCAGCGTTGAAGGATCGGATGGCTACACCTTC
TRBJ1-5	TRBV7-8	TRBD1	CASSSGTGANSNQPQHF	TGTGCCAGCAGCTCGGGGACAGGGGCGAATAGCAATCAGCCCCAGCATTTT
TRBJ2-6	TRBV5-4	.	CASTPDRNSGANVLTF	TGTGCCAGCACCCCAGACAGAAACTCTGGGGCCAACGTCCTGACTTTC